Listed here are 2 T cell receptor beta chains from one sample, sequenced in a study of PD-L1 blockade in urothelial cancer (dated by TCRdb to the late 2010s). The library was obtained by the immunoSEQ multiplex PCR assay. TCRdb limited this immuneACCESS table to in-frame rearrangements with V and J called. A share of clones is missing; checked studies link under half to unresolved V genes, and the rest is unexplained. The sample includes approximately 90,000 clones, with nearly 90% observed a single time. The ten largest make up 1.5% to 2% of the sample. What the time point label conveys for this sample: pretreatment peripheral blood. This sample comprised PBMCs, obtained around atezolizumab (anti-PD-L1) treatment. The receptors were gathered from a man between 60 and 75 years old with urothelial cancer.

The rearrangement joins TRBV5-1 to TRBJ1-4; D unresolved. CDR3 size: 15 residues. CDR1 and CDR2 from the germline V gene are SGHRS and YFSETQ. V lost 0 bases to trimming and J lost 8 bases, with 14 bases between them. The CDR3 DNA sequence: TGCGCCAGCAGCTTGGTCGGAGGGAGGAAAGAAAAACTGTTTTTT. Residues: CASSLVGGRKEKLFF.

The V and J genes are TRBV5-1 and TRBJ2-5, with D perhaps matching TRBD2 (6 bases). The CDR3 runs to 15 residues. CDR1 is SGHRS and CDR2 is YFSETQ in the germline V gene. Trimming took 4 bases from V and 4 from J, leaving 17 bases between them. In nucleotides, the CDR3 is TGCGCCAGCAGCAGTAGCGGAACCCTAGGAGAGACCCAGTACTTC. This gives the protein CASSSSGTLGETQYF. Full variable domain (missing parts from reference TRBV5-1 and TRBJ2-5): KAGVTQTPRYLIKTRGQQVTLSCSPISGHRSVSWYQQTPGQGLQFLFEYFSETQRNKGNFPGRFSGRQFSNSRSEMNVSTLELGDSALYLCASSSSGTLGETQYFGPGTRLLVL.